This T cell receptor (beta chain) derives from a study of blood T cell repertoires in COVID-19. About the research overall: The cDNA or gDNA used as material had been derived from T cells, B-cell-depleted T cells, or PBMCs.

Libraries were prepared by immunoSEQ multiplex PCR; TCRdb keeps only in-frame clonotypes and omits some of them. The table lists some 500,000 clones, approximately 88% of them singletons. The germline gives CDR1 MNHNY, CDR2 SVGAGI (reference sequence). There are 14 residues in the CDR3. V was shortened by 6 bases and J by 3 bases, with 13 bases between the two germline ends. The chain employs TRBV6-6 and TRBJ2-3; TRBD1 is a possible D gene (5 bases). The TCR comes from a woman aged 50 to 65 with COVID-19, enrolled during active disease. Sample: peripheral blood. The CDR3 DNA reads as TGTGCCAGCAGAAAGCCGACAGTAACAGATACGCAGTATTTT. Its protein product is CASRKPTVTDTQYF.